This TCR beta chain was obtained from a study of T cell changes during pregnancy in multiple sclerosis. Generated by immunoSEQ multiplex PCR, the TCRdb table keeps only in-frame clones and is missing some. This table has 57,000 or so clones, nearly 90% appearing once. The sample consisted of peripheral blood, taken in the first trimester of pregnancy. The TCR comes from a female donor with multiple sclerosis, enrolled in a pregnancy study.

In DNA form, the CDR3 reads TGTGCCAGCAGTCCCTCCGGGACAGAGCAGTTCTTC. Its protein product is CASSPSGTEQFF. The gene calls are TRBV27 and TRBJ2-1; TRBD1 might be the D (6 bases). CDR3 size: 12 residues. CDR1 is MNHEY and CDR2 is SMNVEV in the germline V gene (reference sequence). V was shortened by 5 bases and J by 10 bases, with 12 bases between the two germline ends.